The rows below give T cell receptor beta chains drawn from one sample of a study of CD8 T cells in Susac syndrome. TCRdb reprocessed the immunoSEQ multiplex PCR reads via MiXCR and lists one record per CDR3 protein. This repertoire shows under 250,000 distinct CDR3 sequences, approximately 94% found once; its top ten account for roughly 0.14%. Sequences were obtained from CD4+ T cells from PBMCs. All receptors derive from a human donor with Susac syndrome. CDR3s include the opening cysteine and the closing phenylalanine or tryptophan. D genes are given only for firm matches. Size values are once, few and many counts, or a class for expanded clones, and some rows have none.

j_gene,v_gene,abundance,d_gene,CDR3aa,CDR3nt
TRBJ1-2,TRBV29-1,-,TRBD1,CSVGDRGRAGYTF,TGCAGCGTTGGGGACAGGGGGCGAGCTGGCTACACCTTC
TRBJ1-5,TRBV15,-,TRBD1,CATSIRQPGGQPQHF,TGTGCCACCAGCATCCGTCAACCAGGGGGCCAGCCCCAGCATTTT
TRBJ1-6,TRBV6-5,-,-,CASSYSNVSPLHF,TGTGCCAGCAGTTACTCGAATGTTTCACCCCTCCACTTT
TRBJ2-7,TRBV5-1,-,-,CASSLDPGFYEQYF,TGCGCCAGCAGCTTGGACCCAGGTTTCTACGAGCAGTACTTC
TRBJ1-6,TRBV5-6,-,-,CASSGSGEHRNSPLHF,TGTGCCAGCAGCGGGTCGGGGGAGCACCGCAATTCACCCCTCCACTTT
TRBJ1-6,TRBV7-2,once,-,CASKTSYSPLHF,TGTGCCAGCAAGACAAGTTATTCACCCCTCCACTTT
TRBJ2-7,TRBV12-3/TRBV12-4,-,-,CASSSSSNEQYF,TGTGCCAGCAGTTCCTCGTCGAACGAGCAGTACTTC
TRBJ1-6,TRBV7-3,-,-,CASSSHGPQVRSPLHF,TGTGCCAGCAGCTCCCATGGACCTCAGGTTCGGTCACCCCTCCACTTT
TRBJ2-3,TRBV6-6,-,-,CASTLGSVADTQYF,TGTGCCAGCACCCTCGGGAGTGTCGCAGATACGCAGTATTTT
TRBJ1-1,TRBV19,-,TRBD1,CASRSYQGPTGVQAFF,TGTGCCAGTAGGTCGTATCAGGGCCCGACAGGGGTCCAGGCTTTCTTT
TRBJ1-6,TRBV28,-,-,CASYYRNSPLHF,TGTGCCAGTTACTACAGGAATTCACCCCTCCACTTT
TRBJ1-2,TRBV13,-,-,CASSLGQMANYGYTF,TGTGCCAGCAGCTTAGGCCAGATGGCTAACTATGGCTACACCTTC
TRBJ1-2,TRBV7-9,-,TRBD1,CASSRAIQGAHSYGYTF,TGTGCCAGCAGCCGCGCCATACAGGGGGCGCACAGCTATGGCTACACCTTC
TRBJ1-1,TRBV3-1,-,-,CASSPGSTTTEAFF,TGTGCCAGCAGCCCGGGGTCAACTACCACTGAAGCTTTCTTT
TRBJ2-5,TRBV5-1,-,TRBD1,CASSSHGTGNQETQYF,TGCGCCAGCAGCTCTCACGGGACAGGAAACCAAGAGACCCAGTACTTC
TRBJ2-1,TRBV7-9,-,TRBD1,CASSRDREINEQFF,TGTGCCAGCAGCCGGGACAGGGAGATAAATGAGCAGTTCTTC
TRBJ1-5,TRBV12-3/TRBV12-4,-,-,CASGVDQPQHF,TGTGCCAGCGGCGTCGATCAGCCCCAGCATTTT
TRBJ1-3,TRBV7-6,-,-,CASSLTQGPGNTIYF,TGTGCCAGCAGCTTAACCCAGGGTCCTGGAAACACCATATATTTT
TRBJ2-3,TRBV6-2/TRBV6-3,-,-,CASSYRPTGSGDTQYF,TGTGCCAGCAGTTACCGGCCTACAGGTTCCGGGGATACGCAGTATTTT
TRBJ2-7,TRBV27,-,TRBD1,CASSWWTGVTYEQYF,TGTGCCAGCAGTTGGTGGACAGGGGTAACCTACGAGCAGTACTTC
TRBJ1-5,TRBV12-3/TRBV12-4,-,-,CASSLEGDGNQPQHF,TGTGCCAGCAGTTTGGAAGGGGATGGCAATCAGCCCCAGCATTTT
TRBJ2-3,TRBV30,-,-,CAWGPRVDTDTQYF,TGTGCCTGGGGCCCTCGGGTAGACACAGATACGCAGTATTTT
TRBJ1-6,TRBV30,once,TRBD1,CAWRDRISPLHF,TGTGCCTGGAGGGACAGGATTTCACCCCTCCACTTT
TRBJ2-7,TRBV7-9,-,TRBD2,CASSPGLAGGAHFYEQYF,TGTGCCAGCTCACCGGGACTAGCGGGGGGCGCACACTTCTACGAGCAGTACTTC
TRBJ2-7,TRBV7-6,-,-,CASSLAGGPSYEQYF,TGTGCCAGCAGCTTAGCGGGGGGGCCGTCCTACGAGCAGTACTTC
TRBJ2-3,TRBV3-1,-,-,CASSQGDTQYF,TGTGCCAGCAGCCAAGGGGATACGCAGTATTTT
TRBJ2-1,TRBV5-1,-,-,CASSLAQTSAYNEQFF,TGCGCCAGCAGCTTAGCTCAGACTAGTGCCTACAATGAGCAGTTCTTC
TRBJ2-1,TRBV5-6,-,-,CASRGREGSYNEQFF,TGTGCCAGCAGGGGAAGGGAAGGCTCCTACAATGAGCAGTTCTTC
TRBJ2-1,TRBV3-1,-,-,CASKGRAGDEQFF,TGTGCCAGCAAAGGTCGGGCTGGGGATGAGCAGTTCTTC
TRBJ2-5,TRBV20-1,-,-,CSARDLKEGGETQYF,TGCAGTGCTAGAGATCTTAAGGAAGGGGGGGAGACCCAGTACTTC
TRBJ2-7,TRBV28,-,-,CASSLHGGPYEQYF,TGTGCCAGCAGTTTACACGGGGGACCCTACGAGCAGTACTTC